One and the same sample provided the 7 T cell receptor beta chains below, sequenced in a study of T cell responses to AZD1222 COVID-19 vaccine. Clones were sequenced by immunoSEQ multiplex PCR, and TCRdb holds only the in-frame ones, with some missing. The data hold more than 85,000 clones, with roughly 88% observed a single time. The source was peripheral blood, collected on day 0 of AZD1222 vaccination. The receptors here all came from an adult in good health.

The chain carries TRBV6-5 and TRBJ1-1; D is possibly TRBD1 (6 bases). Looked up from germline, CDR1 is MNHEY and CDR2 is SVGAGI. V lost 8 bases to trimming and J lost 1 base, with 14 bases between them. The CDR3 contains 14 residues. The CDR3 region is CASRWGGANTEAFF. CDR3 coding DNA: TGTGCCAGCCGATGGGGGGGCGCGAACACTGAAGCTTTCTTT.

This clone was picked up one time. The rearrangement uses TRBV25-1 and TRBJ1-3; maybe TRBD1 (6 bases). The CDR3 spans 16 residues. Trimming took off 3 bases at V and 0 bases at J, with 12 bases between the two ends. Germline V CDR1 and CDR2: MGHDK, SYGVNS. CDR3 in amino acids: CASSDTGHHSGNTIYF. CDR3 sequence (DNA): TGTGCCAGCAGTGACACGGGACACCACTCTGGAAACACCATATATTTT.

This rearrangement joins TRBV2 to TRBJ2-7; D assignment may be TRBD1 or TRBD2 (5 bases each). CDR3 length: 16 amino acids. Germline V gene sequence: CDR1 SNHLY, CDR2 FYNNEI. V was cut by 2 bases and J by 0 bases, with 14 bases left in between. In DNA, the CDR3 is TGTGCCAGCAGTGAATGGTCCCCGGGACGCTCCTACGAGCAGTACTTC. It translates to CASSEWSPGRSYEQYF.

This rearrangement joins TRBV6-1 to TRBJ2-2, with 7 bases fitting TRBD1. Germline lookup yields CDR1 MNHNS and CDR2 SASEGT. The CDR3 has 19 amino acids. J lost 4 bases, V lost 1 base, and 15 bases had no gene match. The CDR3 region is CASSEVEGWGQRPTGELFF. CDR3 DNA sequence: TGTGCCAGCAGTGAAGTTGAAGGGTGGGGACAGAGACCCACCGGGGAGCTGTTTTTT.

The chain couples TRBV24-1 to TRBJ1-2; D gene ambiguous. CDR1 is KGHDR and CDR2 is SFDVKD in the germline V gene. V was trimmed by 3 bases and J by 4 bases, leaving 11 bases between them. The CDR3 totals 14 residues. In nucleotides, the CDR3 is TGTGCCACCAGTGATCCGGGCCGGGGCTATGGCTACACCTTC. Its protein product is CATSDPGRGYGYTF.

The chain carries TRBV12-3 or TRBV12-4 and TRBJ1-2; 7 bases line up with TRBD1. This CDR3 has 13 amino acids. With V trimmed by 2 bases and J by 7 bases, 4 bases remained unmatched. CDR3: CASSLRGPGGYTF. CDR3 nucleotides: TGTGCCAGCAGTTTAAGGGGGCCCGGTGGCTACACCTTC.

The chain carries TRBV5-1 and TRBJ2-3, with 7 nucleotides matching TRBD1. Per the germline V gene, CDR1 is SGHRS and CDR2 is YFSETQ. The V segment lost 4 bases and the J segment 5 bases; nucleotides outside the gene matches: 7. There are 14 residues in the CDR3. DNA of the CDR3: TGCGCCAGCAGCCCCGGGACAGCGCTAGATACGCAGTATTTT. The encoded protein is CASSPGTALDTQYF.